This TCR beta chain stems from a study of shared clonotypes between healthy human individuals. Overall study findings and caveats: Naive subsets generally exceeded memory subsets in estimated richness. Compared with clonotypes that all four donors shared, non-shared clonotypes had lower generation probabilities. Apart from blood, nothing was sampled; tissue repertoires likely differ.

This CDR3 is 15 amino acids long. Looked up from germline, CDR1 is LNHDA and CDR2 is SQIVND (reference sequence). The V and J ends lost 4 bases and 2 bases, in that order; junction bases with no gene match: 5. Some clones are missing from TCRdb's copy, which holds only in-frame ones; the method was immunoSEQ multiplex PCR. The sample lists approximately 710,000 clones; 90% were seen once. Notes on this clone: Its antigen is not identified.

The receptor comes from a young man in good health. Some clones in this sample may be carry-over from other donors' samples. The chain is built from TRBV19 and TRBJ2-7; TRBD1 matches at 10 bases. The sample comprised memory CD8+ T cells from PBMCs. Sample subset: CD45RO+ cells pooled with CCR7-negative TemRA cells. The CDR3 bases are TGTGCCAGTAGTAACCGACAGGGGGCGGCCTACGAGCAGTACTTC. Its translation: CASSNRQGAAYEQYF.